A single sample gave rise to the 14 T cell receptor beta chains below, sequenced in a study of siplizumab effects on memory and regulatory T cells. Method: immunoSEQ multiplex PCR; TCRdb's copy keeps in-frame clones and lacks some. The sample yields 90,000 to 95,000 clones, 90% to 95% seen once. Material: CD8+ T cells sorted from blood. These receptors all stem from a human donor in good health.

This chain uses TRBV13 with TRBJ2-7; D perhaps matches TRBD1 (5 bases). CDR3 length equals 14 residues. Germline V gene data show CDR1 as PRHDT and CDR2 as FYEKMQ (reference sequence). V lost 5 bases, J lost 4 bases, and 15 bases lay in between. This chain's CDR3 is CASSRRQGGYEQYF. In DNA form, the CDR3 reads TGTGCCAGCAGCCGGCGCCAGGGTGGGTACGAGCAGTACTTC.

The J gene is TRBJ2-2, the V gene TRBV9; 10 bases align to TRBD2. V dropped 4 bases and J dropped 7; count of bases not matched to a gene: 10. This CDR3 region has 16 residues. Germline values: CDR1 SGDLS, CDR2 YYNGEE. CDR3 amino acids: CASSPAGGPRDGELFF. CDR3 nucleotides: TGTGCCAGCAGCCCAGCGGGGGGGCCTAGGGACGGGGAGCTGTTTTTT.

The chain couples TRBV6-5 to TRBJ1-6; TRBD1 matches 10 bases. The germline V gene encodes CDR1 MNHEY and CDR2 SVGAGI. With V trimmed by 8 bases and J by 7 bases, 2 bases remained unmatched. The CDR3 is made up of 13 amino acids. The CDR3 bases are TGTGCCAGCGGACAGGGGGGGAATTCACCCCTCCACTTT. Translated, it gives CASGQGGNSPLHF.

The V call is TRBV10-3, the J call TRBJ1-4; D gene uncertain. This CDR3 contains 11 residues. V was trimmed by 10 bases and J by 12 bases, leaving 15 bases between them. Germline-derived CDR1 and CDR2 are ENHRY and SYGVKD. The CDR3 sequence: CATVEGRELFF. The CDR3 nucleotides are TGTGCCACCGTGGAAGGGCGTGAACTGTTTTTT.

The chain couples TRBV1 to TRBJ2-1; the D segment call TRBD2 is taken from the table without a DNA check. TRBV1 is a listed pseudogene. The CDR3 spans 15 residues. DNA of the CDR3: TGCACCAGCAGCCAAGACGCGGACTCCTACAATGAGCAGTTCTTC. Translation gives CTSSQDADSYNEQFF.

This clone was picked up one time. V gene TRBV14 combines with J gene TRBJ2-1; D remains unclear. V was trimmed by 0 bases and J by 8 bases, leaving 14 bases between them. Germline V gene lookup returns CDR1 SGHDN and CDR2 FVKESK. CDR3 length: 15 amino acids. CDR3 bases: TGTGCCAGCAGCCAAGATCCCTTTAGCATCTATGAGCAGTTCTTC. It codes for CASSQDPFSIYEQFF.

CDR3 in DNA: TGTGCCAGCAGCGTAGTGTCAGGGGGCAAGGAGACCCAGTACTTC. This sequence encodes CASSVVSGGKETQYF. The chain combines TRBV9 with TRBJ2-5; 8 bases agree with TRBD1. The CDR3 consists of 15 residues. V shed 0 bases and J 5 bases; nucleotides not matched to a gene: 6. Per germline, CDR1 SGDLS and CDR2 YYNGEE.

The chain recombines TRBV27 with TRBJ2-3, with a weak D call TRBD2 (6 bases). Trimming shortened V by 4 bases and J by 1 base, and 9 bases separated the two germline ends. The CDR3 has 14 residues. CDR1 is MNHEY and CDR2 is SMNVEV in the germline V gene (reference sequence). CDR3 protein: CASSSTGGTDTQYF. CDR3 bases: TGTGCCAGCAGTTCCACGGGGGGCACAGATACGCAGTATTTT.

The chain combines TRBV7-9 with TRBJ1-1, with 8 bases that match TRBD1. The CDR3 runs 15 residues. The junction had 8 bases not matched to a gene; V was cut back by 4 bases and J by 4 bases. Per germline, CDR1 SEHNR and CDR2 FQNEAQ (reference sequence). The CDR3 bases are TGTGCCAGCAGCTCCATCAGGGGGCCGGGCACTGAAGCTTTCTTT. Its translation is CASSSIRGPGTEAFF. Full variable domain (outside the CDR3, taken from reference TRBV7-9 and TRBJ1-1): DTGVSQNPRHKITKRGQNVTFRCDPISEHNRLYWYRQTLGQGPEFLTYFQNEAQLEKSRLLSDRFSAERPKGSFSTLEIQRTEQGDSAMYLCASSSIRGPGTEAFFGQGTRLTVV.

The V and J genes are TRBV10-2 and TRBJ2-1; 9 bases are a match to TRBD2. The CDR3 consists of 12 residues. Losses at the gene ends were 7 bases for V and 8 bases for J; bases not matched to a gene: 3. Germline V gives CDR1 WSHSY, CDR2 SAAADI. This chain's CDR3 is CASTLAGDEQFF. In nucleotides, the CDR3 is TGCGCCAGCACACTAGCGGGCGATGAGCAGTTCTTC.

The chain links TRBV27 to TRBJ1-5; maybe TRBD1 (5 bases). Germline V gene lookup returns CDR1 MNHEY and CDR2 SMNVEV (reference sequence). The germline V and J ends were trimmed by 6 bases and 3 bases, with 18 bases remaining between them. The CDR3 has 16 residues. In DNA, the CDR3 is TGTGCCAGCAGCCACACCCAAGAGGGGCCCAATCAGCCCCAGCATTTT. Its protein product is CASSHTQEGPNQPQHF.

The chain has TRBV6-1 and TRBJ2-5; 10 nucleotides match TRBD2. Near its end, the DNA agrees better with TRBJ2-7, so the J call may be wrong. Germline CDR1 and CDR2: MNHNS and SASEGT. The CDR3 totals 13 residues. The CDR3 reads CATPGTSAYEQYF. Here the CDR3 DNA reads TGTGCCACCCCTGGGACTAGCGCCTACGAGCAGTACTTC.

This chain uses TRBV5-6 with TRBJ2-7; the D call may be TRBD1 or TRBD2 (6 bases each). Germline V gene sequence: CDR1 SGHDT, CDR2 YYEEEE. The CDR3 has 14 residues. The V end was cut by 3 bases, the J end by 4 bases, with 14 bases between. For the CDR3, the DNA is TGTGCCAGCAGCTGGGGGGCGGCTGGGTACGAGCAGTACTTC. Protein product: CASSWGAAGYEQYF.

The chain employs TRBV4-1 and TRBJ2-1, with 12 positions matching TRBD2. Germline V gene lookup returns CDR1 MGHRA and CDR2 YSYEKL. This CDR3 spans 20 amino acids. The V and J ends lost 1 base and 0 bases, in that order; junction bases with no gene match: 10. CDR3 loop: CASSQVDLAGGGSSYNEQFF. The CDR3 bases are TGCGCCAGCAGCCAAGTTGATCTAGCGGGGGGGGGAAGCTCCTACAATGAGCAGTTCTTC.